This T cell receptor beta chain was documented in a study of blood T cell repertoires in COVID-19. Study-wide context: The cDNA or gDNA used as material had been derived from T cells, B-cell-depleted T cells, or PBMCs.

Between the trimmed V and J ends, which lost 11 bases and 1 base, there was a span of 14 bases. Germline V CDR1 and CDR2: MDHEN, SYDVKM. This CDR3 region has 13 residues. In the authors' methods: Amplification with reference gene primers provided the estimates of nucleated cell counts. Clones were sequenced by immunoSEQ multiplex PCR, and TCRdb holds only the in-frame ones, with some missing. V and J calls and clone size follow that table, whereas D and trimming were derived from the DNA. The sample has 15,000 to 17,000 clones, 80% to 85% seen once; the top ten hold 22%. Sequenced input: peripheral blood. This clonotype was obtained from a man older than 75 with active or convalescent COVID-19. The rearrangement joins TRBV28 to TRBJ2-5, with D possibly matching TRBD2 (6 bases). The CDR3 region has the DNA TGTGCCGCCGGGGTGGGGGGCCAAGAGACCCAGTACTTC. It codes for CAAGVGGQETQYF.